This paragraph covers one TCR beta chain sequence. Caucasian individuals from Russia who were healthy and aged roughly 6 to 95 acted as donors. Per sample, at least 6 micrograms of total RNA were extracted. The data belong to a study of blood T cells in healthy people across ages. The overall study: The capture of about one barcoded beta molecule per two T cells was achieved by template switching.

The V end lost 4 bases, the J end lost 7 bases, and 12 bases lay between the germline ends. Germline CDR1 and CDR2: KGHDR and SFDVKD. This CDR3 is 13 amino acids long. Primed by a sample-barcoded 5' primer and a J-beta primer mix, a second PCR proceeded for roughly 6 to 12 cycles. TCRdb processed the 5' RACE reads anew with MiXCR; each CDR3 protein has one entry. The table shows about 1.6 million distinct CDR3 sequences, with 34% occurring only once. Sample: blood. This clonotype originated in a woman in her twenties or thirties in good health. The chain is built from TRBV24-1 and TRBJ2-5, with unresolved D. The chain's CDR3 is CATSDSRSRTQYF. Written as DNA, the CDR3 is TGTGCCACCAGTGACTCTCGGAGTAGGACCCAGTACTTC.